The source of this TCR beta chain is a study of T cell changes during pregnancy in multiple sclerosis. Germline V gene lookup returns CDR1 MDHEN and CDR2 SYDVKM. CDR3 length: 16 residues. J gave up 0 bases and V 6 bases, and 7 bases lay outside the gene matches. Clones were read by immunoSEQ multiplex PCR, and TCRdb kept only the in-frame ones, dropping some. This sample yields around 60,000 clones, of which approximately 88% are seen a single time; over 1.5% belongs to the top ten. Source: peripheral blood, taken in the first trimester of pregnancy. This clonotype was sampled from a female donor with multiple sclerosis, enrolled in a pregnancy study. The chain couples TRBV28 to TRBJ1-5; TRBD1 matches at 8 bases. The CDR3 nucleotides read TGTGCCAGCAGCCCAGGGGGCCGGGATAGCAATCAGCCCCAGCATTTT. Translated, it gives CASSPGGRDSNQPQHF.